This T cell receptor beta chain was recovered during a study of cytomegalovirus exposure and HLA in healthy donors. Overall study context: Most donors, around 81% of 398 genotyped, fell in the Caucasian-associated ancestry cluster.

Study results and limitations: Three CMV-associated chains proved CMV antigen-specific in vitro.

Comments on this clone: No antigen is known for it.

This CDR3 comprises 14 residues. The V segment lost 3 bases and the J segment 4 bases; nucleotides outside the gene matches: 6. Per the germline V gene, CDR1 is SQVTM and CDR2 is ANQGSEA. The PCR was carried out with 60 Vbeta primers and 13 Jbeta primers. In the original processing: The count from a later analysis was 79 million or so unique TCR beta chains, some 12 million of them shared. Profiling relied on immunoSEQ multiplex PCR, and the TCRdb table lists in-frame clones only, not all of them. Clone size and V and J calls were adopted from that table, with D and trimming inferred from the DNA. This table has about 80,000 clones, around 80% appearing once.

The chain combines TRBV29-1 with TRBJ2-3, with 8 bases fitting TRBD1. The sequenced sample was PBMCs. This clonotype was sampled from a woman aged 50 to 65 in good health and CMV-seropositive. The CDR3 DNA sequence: TGCAGCGTTGAGGGGGCAGGGGGCCCAGATACGCAGTATTTT. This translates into CSVEGAGGPDTQYF.